Given below is one T cell receptor beta chain in context. Its specific antigen is unknown. The sample holds no much larger clone one base away, and base qualities are not on file. The immunoSEQ Assay was the method used to sequence TCRbeta CDR3 regions. After extraction, genomic DNA underwent amplification by bias-controlled multiplex PCR, followed by high-throughput sequencing. In the authors' own workflow: Collapsing and filtering of sequences were performed to quantify the absolute abundance of each unique TCRbeta CDR3 region. T cell fraction was estimated by normalization of TCRbeta template counts to usable DNA, with usable DNA being measured through amplification of reference genes present in all nucleated cells. Repertoire TCRs were annotated as SARS-CoV-2-specific when V gene, CDR3 amino acid sequence and J gene were exactly matched to a known reactive TCR set. The reference SARS-CoV-2 TCR set was derived from MIRA and filtered for enrichment in COVID-19-positive ImmuneCODE repertoires, a step that removed public or cross-reactive TCRs. Drawing on the MIRA antigens, annotated TCRs were analysed further at the level of specific ORF or position within ORF. Breadth was defined as the number of annotated unique rearrangements divided by the total number of unique productive rearrangements, and depth was defined as the summed frequency of the annotated unique rearrangements. Two-sided Wilcoxon rank-sum tests were applied when comparing TCR breadth between groups. This is the immuneACCESS table as TCRdb keeps it, with only in-frame sequences that have V and J called. A part of the clones is gone; compared with another copy, unresolved V genes explain less than half, and the rest is unexplained. V, J and clone size are those of that table, while D and trimming were read from the DNA. The table for this sample lists around 450,000 clones; 80% to 95% of them were counted only once. Less than 15% of the sample is taken by the ten largest.

These data come from a study of Ad26.COV2.S vaccination and SARS-CoV-2 variants (dated by TCRdb to the early 2020s). Study-level background: Vaccine-arm donors came from COV1001, a multicentre, randomized, double-blind, placebo-controlled phase I-IIa trial of Ad26.COV2.S in healthy adults. Ad26.COV2.S was given intramuscularly at 5x10^10 or 1x10^11 viral particles, as a single shot or as two shots 56 days apart. TCRbeta repertoire sequencing served as the tool for gauging how specific and how broad the SARS-CoV-2-reactive T cell receptors were following Ad26.COV2.S vaccination. The TCR-sequenced set comprised around 30 samples: around 20 Ad26.COV2.S vaccine recipients, 5 placebo recipients and 8 SARS-CoV-2 convalescent individuals. Trial participants were randomized into five groups of five: low-dose or high-dose Ad26.COV2.S given once or twice, or placebo on both occasions. Investigators remained blinded to trial group allocation during experiments and outcome assessment.

Study-wide findings and limitations: Spike-specific TCR breadth was higher in Ad26.COV2.S recipients than in placebo recipients (P = 0.0014). The authors noted that total T cell responses may have been underestimated by the TCR breadth and depth analyses. Comparing responses between vaccine doses or regimens was not something the study was powered to do. After vaccination, spike-specific CD8+ and CD4+ T cell responses were reported to show substantial breadth. Vaccine and placebo recipients had similar non-spike TCR breadth, a finding consistent with the vaccine containing only spike.

According to the study, the label for this sample's treatment or condition signals: 15 to 20 received Ad26.COV2.S at low or high dose, single or two shots; roughly five received placebo; per-sample allocation not given. For vaccine and placebo recipients, the sequenced repertoires came from samples collected on day 63 after the first injection. Cohort 1b enrolled 25 adults aged 18-55 years at a single site in Boston, USA, between 29 July and 7 August 2020. Ad26.COV2.S consisted of a replication-incompetent adenovirus type 26 vector by which a prefusion-stabilized SARS-CoV-2 spike protein from the original Wuhan strain was expressed. For CDR1 and CDR2, the germline V gene (reference sequence) lists MNHEY and SMNVEV. Measured from the cysteine to the phenylalanine, the CDR3 is 16 residues long. The read is trimmed to its CDR3 DNA, 48 bases read in frame from base 1. Trimming removed 3 bases from V and 4 bases from J, leaving 19 bases between the germline ends.

The sequencing here drew on peripheral blood, taken in a trial of Ad26.COV2.S vaccine versus placebo. The V gene is TRBV27 and the J gene is TRBJ2-7, with the D segment possibly TRBD1 or TRBD2, each aligning over 5 bases. This TCR was sampled from a person between 18 and 65 years old who received the Ad26.COV2.S COVID-19 vaccine or a placebo. The base sequence is TGTGCCAGCAGTTTGAGATGGGACCAGCTTTTATACGAGCAGTACTTC. This codes for CASSLRWDQLLYEQYF.